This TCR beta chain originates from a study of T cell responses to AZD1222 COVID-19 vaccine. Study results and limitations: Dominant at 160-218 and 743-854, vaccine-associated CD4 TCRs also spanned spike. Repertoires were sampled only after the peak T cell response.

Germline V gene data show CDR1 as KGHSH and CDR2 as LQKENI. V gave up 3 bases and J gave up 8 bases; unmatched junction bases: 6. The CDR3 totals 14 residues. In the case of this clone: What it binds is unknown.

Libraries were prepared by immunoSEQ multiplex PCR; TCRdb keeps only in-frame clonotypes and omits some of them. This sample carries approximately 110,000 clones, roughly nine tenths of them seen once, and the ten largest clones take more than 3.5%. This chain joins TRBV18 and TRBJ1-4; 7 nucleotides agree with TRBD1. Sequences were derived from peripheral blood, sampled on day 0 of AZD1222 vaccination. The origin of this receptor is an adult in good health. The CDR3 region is CASSPRQGWEKLFF. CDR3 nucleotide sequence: TGTGCCAGCTCACCGAGACAGGGATGGGAAAAACTGTTTTTT.